These 28 T cell receptor beta chains were sequenced from one sample in a study of read filtering for tumor transcriptome and immune sequencing. From about 0.4 ug of RNA, a library with molecular barcoded alpha/delta and beta/gamma adaptors was made. TCRdb reprocessed the reads with MiXCR, giving one entry per CDR3 protein. The repertoire consists of 35,000 to 40,000 distinct CDR3 sequences, with 11% to 15% occurring once and the leading ten covering more than 15%. The sample taken for sequencing was a population of CD138-negative cells sorted from bone marrow. All receptors come from a donor aged 40 or over with multiple myeloma.

This clonotype was counted many times. The chain has TRBV28 and TRBJ2-7; 7 bases map to TRBD2. CDR1 is MDHEN, CDR2 SYDVKM, per germline. Unmatched junction bases numbered 10, after V lost 3 bases and J lost 2 bases. The CDR3 loop spans 16 amino acids. The CDR3 is CASSLITLGGTYEQYF. The CDR3 nucleotides are TGTGCCAGCAGTTTGATCACTTTGGGGGGGACCTACGAGCAGTACTTC. The full variable domain, in which reference TRBV28 and TRBJ2-7 provide the parts outside the CDR3, is DVKVTQSSRYLVKRTGEKVFLECVQDMDHENMFWYRQDPGLGLRLIYFSYDVKMKEKGDIPEGYSVSREKKERFSLILESASTNQTSMYLCASSLITLGGTYEQYFGPGTRLTVT.

This clonotype was counted many times. The gene calls are TRBV18 and TRBJ2-5, with no clear D. V was trimmed by 3 bases and J by 4 bases, leaving 15 bases between them. The germline CDR1 and CDR2 sequences are KGHSH and LQKENI. The CDR3 covers 15 residues. The CDR3 DNA sequence: TGTGCCAGCTCACCCCCCGACCCGATGGGAGAGACCCAGTACTTC. Encoded protein: CASSPPDPMGETQYF.

This clonotype was detected a few times. The chain uses TRBV4-2 and TRBJ1-2, with D tentatively TRBD1 (5 bases). CDR3 length: 16 amino acids. Germline assignment: CDR1 LGHNA and CDR2 YNFKEQ. V gave up 1 base and J gave up 3 bases, with 15 bases separating them. CDR3 in amino acids: CASSQASLGLYYGYTF. In nucleotides, the CDR3 is TGTGCCAGCAGCCAAGCGTCGCTGGGGCTGTACTATGGCTACACCTTC.

This clonotype came up many times. The genes are TRBV5-5 and TRBJ2-3, with TRBD1 identical over 8 bases. Germline values: CDR1 SGHKS, CDR2 YYEKEE (reference sequence). Losses at the gene ends were 4 bases for V and 5 bases for J; bases not matched to a gene: 9. The CDR3 has 15 amino acids. For the CDR3, the DNA is TGTGCCAGCAGCACGACAGGGGAGGTAGGAGATACGCAGTATTTT. Amino acids: CASSTTGEVGDTQYF.

Remarks on this clonotype: A much larger clone lies one base from this, so it may be a read error. V and J are TRBV2 and TRBJ1-1; the D gene is possibly TRBD1 (6 bases). CDR1 and CDR2 (germline): SNHLY, FYNNEI. V was pared by 8 bases and J by 8 bases, with 15 bases between. The CDR3 runs 12 residues. CDR3 loop: CASLKVRGEAFF. DNA of the CDR3: TGTGCCAGCTTAAAGGTCAGGGGAGAAGCTTTCTTT.

This clonotype was counted ten times or more. V and J are TRBV6-2 or TRBV6-3 and TRBJ2-4; 7 bases line up with TRBD1. This CDR3 is built from 15 residues. CDR1 and CDR2 (germline): MNHEY, SVGEGT. V was clipped by 6 bases and J by 8 bases; unmatched bases: 13. The CDR3 coding sequence is TGTGCCAGCAGCGGGACAGCGACAAATTTAGACATTCAGTACTTC. Encoded protein: CASSGTATNLDIQYF.

This clonotype was seen at least ten times. The chain's CDR3 is CASSLADRQVDEQYF. CDR3 nucleotides: TGCGCCAGCAGCTTGGCCGACAGGCAAGTAGACGAGCAGTACTTC. J is TRBJ2-7 and V is TRBV5-1; tentative D call: TRBD1 (6 bases). Germline assignment: CDR1 SGHRS and CDR2 YFSETQ. The CDR3 has 15 amino acids. Trimming removed 0 bases at V and 5 bases at J, with 15 bases between.

At least ten counts were recorded for this clonotype. The chain couples TRBV5-1 to TRBJ2-5; possibly TRBD1 for D (5 bases). V was shortened by 4 bases and J by 2 bases, with 12 bases between the two germline ends. From germline, CDR1 is SGHRS and CDR2 YFSETQ. CDR3 length: 14 amino acids. The CDR3 sequence is CASSPDSTQETQYF. The CDR3, as DNA: TGCGCCAGCAGCCCCGACAGTACTCAAGAGACCCAGTACTTC.

This clonotype has a handful of counts. The rearrangement uses TRBV15 and TRBJ2-5, with a weak D call TRBD2 (6 bases). V was clipped by 1 base and J by 4 bases, with 7 bases between them. Germline CDR1 reads LNHNV; CDR2 reads YYDKDF (reference sequence). The CDR3 totals 13 residues. CDR3 in amino acids: CATSRVGGETQYF. The CDR3 DNA sequence: TGTGCCACCAGCAGAGTGGGGGGAGAGACCCAGTACTTC.

On this clonotype: An end of the junction does not agree with germline; a read error may underlie this. This chain uses TRBV4-3 with TRBJ2-7, with D possibly being TRBD2 (6 bases). Germline CDR1 is LGHNA and CDR2 is YSLEER. There are 13 residues in the CDR3. CDR3 residues: CASSQTMDYEQCF. CDR3 in DNA: TGCGCCAGCAGCCAAACCATGGACTACGAGCAGTGCTTC.

There are many counts of this clonotype. The gene calls are TRBV27 and TRBJ2-1; 8 nucleotides agree with TRBD1. Germline loops: CDR1 MNHEY, CDR2 SMNVEV (reference sequence). The V segment lost 5 bases and the J segment 7 bases; nucleotides outside the gene matches: 7. The CDR3 is 14 amino acids. CDR3 sequence (DNA): TGTGCCAGCAGTCCCGGACAGGGAGTGAATGAGCAGTTCTTC. This encodes CASSPGQGVNEQFF.

In this sample, this clonotype turned up many times. This chain uses TRBV19 with TRBJ1-5; tentative D call: TRBD1 (5 bases). Germline CDR1 reads LNHDA; CDR2 reads SQIVND (reference sequence). The V end lost 1 base, the J end lost 4 bases, and 11 bases lay between the germline ends. This CDR3 region has 15 residues. CDR3 region: CASSIGSAGNQPQHF. CDR3 sequence (DNA): TGTGCCAGTAGTATAGGATCGGCAGGGAATCAGCCCCAGCATTTT.

This clonotype was seen ten or more times. The chain links TRBV7-3 to TRBJ2-1; a possible D gene is TRBD2 (7 bases). V was shortened by 0 bases and J by 10 bases, with 10 bases between the two germline ends. The CDR3 contains 13 residues. CDR1 is SGHTA and CDR2 is FQGTGA in the germline V gene. The CDR3 loop is CASSLTGGREQFF. The CDR3 DNA is TGTGCCAGCAGCTTAACGGGGGGGCGGGAGCAGTTCTTC.

The rearrangement joins TRBV12-3 or TRBV12-4 to TRBJ1-2; TRBD1 agrees at 7 bases. J gave up 8 bases and V 4 bases, and 10 bases lay outside the gene matches. This CDR3 is built from 14 residues. The CDR3 DNA sequence: TGTGCCAGCAGTTCGGACAGGCCCCCGTGGGGCTACACCTTC. Its translation is CASSSDRPPWGYTF.

This clonotype was seen at least ten times. The chain is built from TRBV4-2 and TRBJ2-7; TRBD1 might be the D (6 bases). Trimming removed 3 bases from V and 0 bases from J, with 18 bases in between. In germline, CDR1 is LGHNA, CDR2 YNFKEQ. CDR3 size: 17 residues. The CDR3 region is CASSQGHLGKSSYEQYF. The CDR3 nucleotides are TGTGCCAGCAGCCAGGGACATCTGGGAAAGTCCTCCTACGAGCAGTACTTC.

Many counts were recorded for this clonotype. This sequence joins TRBV20-1 and TRBJ2-3; tentatively, D is TRBD1 (5 bases). In germline, CDR1 is DFQATT, CDR2 SNEGSKA (reference sequence). There are 15 residues in the CDR3. Deletions cut 6 bases from V and 1 base from J, with 17 bases between. CDR3 nucleotides: TGCAGTGCAGGGGTAAACGGGCTTGGCACAGATACGCAGTATTTT. It codes for CSAGVNGLGTDTQYF.

The chain uses TRBV10-3 and TRBJ1-1; D not resolved. The CDR3 contains 14 residues. CDR1 and CDR2 (germline): ENHRY, SYGVKD. V lost 7 bases and J lost 3, with 15 bases in between. The CDR3 here is CAITDQGWDTEAFF. The CDR3 DNA sequence: TGTGCCATCACAGACCAAGGGTGGGACACTGAAGCTTTCTTT.

This clonotype has ten or more counts. The rearrangement uses TRBV28 and TRBJ2-1; 8 bases agree with TRBD1. The CDR3 has 16 amino acids. V dropped 5 bases and J dropped 12; count of bases not matched to a gene: 18. Germline CDR1 reads MDHEN; CDR2 reads SYDVKM. CDR3 amino acids: CASSLTPGTGGYGQFF. Written as DNA, the CDR3 is TGTGCCAGCAGTCTAACCCCGGGGACAGGTGGTTATGGGCAGTTCTTC.

This clonotype was seen at least ten times. The gene calls are TRBV28 and TRBJ1-2, with 7 bases that match TRBD1. With V trimmed by 6 bases and J by 6 bases, 4 bases remained unmatched. The CDR3 extends over 12 amino acids. The germline CDR1 and CDR2 sequences are MDHEN and SYDVKM. The CDR3 sequence is CASSPDRDGYTF. The CDR3, as DNA: TGTGCCAGCAGCCCCGACAGGGATGGCTACACCTTC.

To note about this clonotype: No conserved phenylalanine or tryptophan ends this CDR3, so it is likely a read error. The chain uses TRBV12-3 or TRBV12-4 and TRBJ1-2, with TRBD1 matching 7 bases. CDR3 length: 13 amino acids. The V and J ends lost 4 bases and 2 bases, in that order; junction bases with no gene match: 1. CDR3 coding DNA: TGTGCCAGCAGTTGGACAGGAAACTATGGCTACACCCTC. It encodes CASSWTGNYGYTL.

This clonotype has at least ten counts. CDR3 bases: TGTGCCAGCAAGTCGGGGGAATTGGGGCACAATGAGCAGTTCTTC. Protein: CASKSGELGHNEQFF. This chain joins TRBV3-1 and TRBJ2-1, with a possible D match to TRBD2 (6 bases). This CDR3 contains 15 residues. V lost 7 bases to trimming and J lost 5 bases, with 18 bases between them. The germline V gene has CDR1 LGHDT and CDR2 YNNKEL (reference sequence).

The chain joins TRBV11-2 to TRBJ2-2; 7 bases map to TRBD1. Germline CDR1 is SGHAT and CDR2 is FQNNGV. V was clipped by 4 bases and J by 5 bases; unmatched bases: 10. CDR3 size: 16 residues. CDR3 sequence reads: CASSSTTGQRTGELFF. The CDR3 DNA follows: TGTGCCAGCAGCTCCACTACGGGACAGCGTACCGGGGAGCTGTTTTTT.

This clonotype was detected ten times or more. This chain joins TRBV6-6 and TRBJ2-7, with D perhaps matching TRBD1 (5 bases). Germline CDR1 and CDR2: MNHNY and SVGAGI (reference sequence). The V and J ends lost 6 bases and 4 bases respectively, with 7 bases between them. This CDR3 has 11 residues. The CDR3 spells CASRKGYEQYF. The CDR3, as DNA: TGTGCCAGCAGGAAGGGGTACGAGCAGTACTTC.

This clonotype was detected a few times. The J gene is TRBJ2-2, the V gene TRBV7-9; the D gene could be TRBD1 or TRBD2 (5 bases each). CDR1 and CDR2 from the germline V gene are SEHNR and FQNEAQ (reference sequence). The CDR3 has 14 amino acids. Trimming took off 7 bases at V and 2 bases at J, with 11 bases between the two ends. The CDR3 is CASNQGANTGELFF. CDR3 bases: TGTGCCAGCAATCAGGGAGCCAACACCGGGGAGCTGTTTTTT. Based on the CDR3 plus reference TRBV7-9 and TRBJ2-2, the full variable domain is DTGVSQNPRHKITKRGQNVTFRCDPISEHNRLYWYRQTLGQGPEFLTYFQNEAQLEKSRLLSDRFSAERPKGSFSTLEIQRTEQGDSAMYLCASNQGANTGELFFGEGSRLTVL.

This clonotype was picked up a small number of times. A much larger clone lies a single base off, so this may be a read error. CDR3 protein: CSAVPLPFTDSQYF. The CDR3 nucleotides read TGCAGTGCTGTCCCCCTGCCATTCACAGATTCGCAGTATTTT. The chain is built from TRBV20-1 and TRBJ2-3; D is unresolved. There are 14 residues in the CDR3. The germline V gene encodes CDR1 DFQATT and CDR2 SNEGSKA (reference sequence).

There are many counts of this clonotype. This rearrangement joins TRBV4-1 to TRBJ1-5; D unresolved. The V gene lost 1 base and the J gene lost 2 bases, with 9 bases spanning the gap. Germline assignment: CDR1 MGHRA and CDR2 YSYEKL. This CDR3 comprises 15 residues. CDR3 sequence reads: CASSQGEVGNQPQHF. DNA for the CDR3: TGCGCCAGCAGCCAAGGGGAGGTTGGCAATCAGCCCCAGCATTTT.

Notes on this clonotype: This could be a read error, since a much larger clone is one nucleotide away. CDR3 nucleotides: TGTACCACCAGGTCGGCGTCCGTTGGCGATGAGCAGTTCTTC. Amino acids: CTTRSASVGDEQFF. This rearrangement joins TRBV24-1 to TRBJ2-1, with D uncertain. The CDR3 extends over 14 amino acids. The germline gives CDR1 KGHDR, CDR2 SFDVKD.

Many counts were recorded for this clonotype. The V gene is TRBV6-6, the J gene TRBJ1-2; D call uncertain. Trimming shortened V by 0 bases and J by 6 bases, and 8 bases separated the two germline ends. The CDR3 extends over 13 amino acids. CDR1 is MNHNY and CDR2 is SVGAGI in the germline V gene (reference sequence). DNA for the CDR3: TGTGCCAGCAGTTACTCAGGGTTCGATGGCTACACCTTC. This encodes CASSYSGFDGYTF.